This entry lists 3 T cell receptor beta chains sequenced from one sample in a study of blood T cells in healthy people across ages. Primed by a sample-barcoded 5' primer and a J-beta primer mix, a second PCR proceeded for about 7 to 11 cycles. A single record per CDR3 protein comes from TCRdb applying MiXCR to the 5' RACE reads. Here the sample spans about 800,000 distinct CDR3 sequences, roughly 25% being singletons. These data were likewise used in another study, on T cells of mothers and their children.

Input material: blood. These TCRs come from a boy younger than 18 in good health.

There are a few counts of this clonotype. CDR3 sequence (DNA): TGTGCCACCAGCAGAGGGGCTAGCGGGCACACAGATACGCAGTATTTT. Translation gives CATSRGASGHTDTQYF. The chain uses TRBV15 and TRBJ2-3; TRBD2 agrees at 8 bases. CDR3 size: 16 residues. Germline V gives CDR1 LNHNV, CDR2 YYDKDF (reference sequence). V dropped 1 base and J dropped 2; count of bases not matched to a gene: 5.

CDR3 in amino acids: CATSANAGTSGSSYNEQFF. Here the CDR3 DNA reads TGTGCCACCAGTGCCAACGCCGGGACTAGCGGGTCCTCCTACAATGAGCAGTTCTTC. The chain couples TRBV24-1 to TRBJ2-1, with 12 bases lining up with TRBD2. The length of the CDR3 is 19 residues. The germline gives CDR1 KGHDR, CDR2 SFDVKD. The junction had 10 bases not matched to a gene; V was cut back by 5 bases and J by 0 bases.

This clonotype was detected once. CDR3 in amino acids: CASSAGLAGITDTQYF. In nucleotides, the CDR3 is TGTGCCAGCAGTGCGGGACTAGCGGGAATCACAGATACGCAGTATTTT. This chain uses TRBV28 with TRBJ2-3; TRBD2 agrees at 13 bases. Germline V gene data show CDR1 as MDHEN and CDR2 as SYDVKM. V dropped 5 bases and J dropped 2; count of bases not matched to a gene: 4. CDR3 length: 16 residues.